This paragraph reports one TCR beta chain. Individually, cDNA molecules had unique molecular identifiers attached to them. TCRdb re-analysed the 5' RACE reads in MiXCR, keeping a single row per CDR3 protein. Of 80,000 to 95,000 distinct CDR3 sequences listed, 13% to 15% are singletons. The source of the sample is a study of early T cells in non-severe SARS-CoV-2 infection. Germline CDR1 reads SQVTM; CDR2 reads ANQGSEA. V was cut by 4 bases and J by 2 bases, with 10 bases left in between. The CDR3 runs 13 residues. Sequencing was performed on whole blood. The chain recombines TRBV29-1 with TRBJ2-3; D is undetermined. This clonotype originated in an adult who was a healthcare worker with PCR-confirmed SARS-CoV-2 infection or an uninfected control (not recorded which). The chain's CDR3 is CSVAKTYTDTQYF. CDR3 coding DNA: TGCAGCGTTGCTAAGACCTACACAGATACGCAGTATTTT.